Shown below are 11 T cell receptor beta chains from a single sample sequenced in a study of T cells after yellow fever vaccination. TCRdb processed the 5' RACE reads anew with MiXCR; each CDR3 protein has one entry. Found here are more than 110,000 distinct CDR3 sequences, 6.6% of them singletons; the top ten hold approximately 0.59%. The specimen comprised CD4+ T cells sorted from PBMCs, sampled 10 days after the yellow fever booster vaccination. Every receptor here comes from a man aged 25-45 years who received the YFV17D yellow fever vaccine.

This clonotype was observed many times. J is TRBJ2-4 and V is TRBV25-1, with D perhaps TRBD2 (6 bases). V was cut by 1 base and J by 3 bases, with 10 bases left in between. The CDR3 contains 15 residues. Germline assignment: CDR1 MGHDK and CDR2 SYGVNS. This CDR3 is CASSELEGGKNIQYF. The CDR3 DNA sequence: TGTGCCAGCAGTGAATTGGAGGGCGGCAAAAACATTCAGTACTTC.

This chain links TRBV20-1 with TRBJ1-4, with a weak D call TRBD1 (5 bases). The CDR3 spans 14 residues. Germline V gives CDR1 DFQATT, CDR2 SNEGSKA (reference sequence). V lost 3 bases and J lost 0, with 8 bases in between. The CDR3 protein is CSASLGATNEKLFF. The CDR3 DNA follows: TGCAGTGCTAGTCTAGGGGCAACTAATGAAAAACTGTTTTTT.

The table lists this clonotype with many counts. The chain carries TRBV7-7 and TRBJ2-5, with D possibly matching TRBD1 (5 bases). Trimming took off 5 bases at V and 4 bases at J, with 20 bases between the two ends. CDR3 length: 16 amino acids. Germline V lookup: CDR1 SSHAT, CDR2 FNYEAQ (reference sequence). CDR3 sequence (DNA): TGTGCCAGCAGCATCCGACAGTCAACTCAGGCAGAGACCCAGTACTTC. Protein product: CASSIRQSTQAETQYF.

This clonotype was seen a few times. The chain employs TRBV5-4 and TRBJ2-7; 12 nucleotides agree with TRBD2. Per the germline V gene, CDR1 is SGHNT and CDR2 is YYREEE (reference sequence). CDR3 length: 15 residues. With 1 base clipped from V and 6 bases from J, the junction kept 5 bases outside the gene matches. CDR3 bases: TGTGCCAGCAGCTTGCGTGGACTAGCGGGATCCGAGCAGTACTTC. It yields the protein CASSLRGLAGSEQYF. Complete variable domain (other parts from reference TRBV5-4 and TRBJ2-7): ETGVTQSPTHLIKTRGQQVTLRCSSQSGHNTVSWYQQALGQGPQFIFQYYREEENGRGNFPPRFSGLQFPNYSSELNVNALELDDSALYLCASSLRGLAGSEQYFGPGTRLTVT.

This clonotype was detected many times. The chain couples TRBV2 to TRBJ2-3, with 7 bases aligning to TRBD1. CDR3 length equals 15 residues. Germline CDR1 reads SNHLY; CDR2 reads FYNNEI. V was pared by 3 bases and J by 2 bases, with 5 bases of the junction left unmatched. The CDR3 region is CASSEGQPSTDTQYF. The CDR3 bases are TGTGCCAGCAGTGAGGGACAGCCATCCACAGATACGCAGTATTTT.

The count of this clonotype is one. This may be a read error, as it is one base from a much larger clone. The chain couples TRBV7-3 to TRBJ2-3; D remains ambiguous. This CDR3 comprises 16 residues. CDR1 is SGHTA, CDR2 FQGTGA, per germline. CDR3 protein: CASSLNARKPTDTRYF. In DNA, the CDR3 is TGTGCCAGCAGCTTAAATGCTAGGAAACCCACAGATACGCGGTATTTT.

For this clonotype: Mismatch with germline at one junction end may stem from a read error. The chain combines TRBV5-1 with TRBJ2-3; D is undetermined. CDR3 length: 16 residues. The V gene's germline CDR1 is SGHRS and CDR2 YFSETQ. CDR3 region: CASSLTLWTENNEQFF. In DNA form, the CDR3 reads TGCGCCAGCAGCTTGACTCTGTGGACCGAGAACAATGAGCAGTTCTTT.

The table lists this clonotype with many counts. The chain has TRBV12-3 or TRBV12-4 and TRBJ2-2, with 11 bases identical to TRBD2. The CDR3 consists of 14 residues. The ends lost 10 bases at V and 3 bases at J; junction bases unmatched: 4. The CDR3: CATQLAGDTGELFF. CDR3 bases: TGTGCCACCCAACTAGCGGGAGACACCGGGGAGCTGTTTTTT.

This clonotype was counted between two and nine times. The V call is TRBV14, the J call TRBJ1-1; D gene ambiguous. V was pared by 1 base and J by 6 bases, with 12 bases between. Germline CDR1 is SGHDN and CDR2 is FVKESK. The CDR3 loop spans 14 amino acids. CDR3 sequence: CASSQVGGDAEAFF. The DNA for the CDR3 is TGTGCCAGCAGCCAAGTTGGTGGAGATGCTGAAGCTTTCTTT.

At least ten counts were recorded for this clonotype. This chain connects TRBV6-6 to TRBJ1-1, with D possibly being TRBD1 (5 bases). There are 13 residues in the CDR3. Trimming took 6 bases from V and 5 from J, leaving 13 bases between them. Germline assignment: CDR1 MNHNY and CDR2 SVGAGI (reference sequence). In nucleotides, the CDR3 is TGTGCCAGCAGCCCAACAGGTGCTACTGAAGCTTTCTTT. Amino acids: CASSPTGATEAFF.

The sample holds many counts of this clonotype. V and J are TRBV24-1 and TRBJ2-1; TRBD1 might be the D (5 bases). V dropped 3 bases and J dropped 2 bases, with 10 bases sitting between them. This CDR3 comprises 15 residues. Per germline, CDR1 KGHDR and CDR2 SFDVKD. DNA of the CDR3: TGTGCCACCAGTGATCCGTGGACAACCTACAATGAGCAGTTCTTC. Amino acid sequence: CATSDPWTTYNEQFF.